The sequence of this T cell receptor (beta chain) was determined in a study of shared clonotypes between healthy human individuals. Per the germline V gene, CDR1 is SGHDN and CDR2 is FVKESK. V was trimmed by 3 bases and J by 5 bases, leaving 16 bases between them. CDR3 length: 15 amino acids. CD45RO-negative cells were positively selected for CCR7, leaving out terminally differentiated effector memory CD45RA+ cells. Donors had no recently reported acute infections or vaccinations and were HIV-negative. The assay ran at deep level. Measured with immunoSEQ multiplex PCR; TCRdb has only the in-frame clones, and not every one. The table shows around 700,000 clones, with 92% occurring only once. This clone was seen just once. The antigen is undetermined. Findings of the study overall: Non-shared clonotypes were found to have lower generation probabilities than the clonotypes that were shared by all four of the sorted-subset donors. Naive subsets, compared against memory subsets, generally had larger estimated richness values.

Sequences were obtained from naive CD8+ T cells sorted from blood. V usage is TRBV14 and J usage is TRBJ2-5; D is perhaps TRBD1 (5 bases). The sequence was collected from a man younger than 40 in good health. The CDR3 region is CASSHLQEIMETQYF. As DNA, the CDR3 is TGTGCCAGCAGCCACTTACAGGAGATCATGGAGACCCAGTACTTC. The full variable domain, completed using reference TRBV14 and TRBJ2-5, is EAGVTQFPSHSVIEKGQTVTLRCDPISGHDNLYWYRRVMGKEIKFLLHFVKESKQDESGMPNNRFLAERTGGTYSTLKVQPAELEDSGVYFCASSHLQEIMETQYFGPGTRLLVL.